This T cell receptor (beta chain) was retrieved from a study of T cells in Graves' hyperthyroidism and ophthalmopathy. The study included ophthalmopathy patients with Clinical Activity Score at least 3, NOSPECS grade at least 4 and duration under 3 months. Uncontrolled infection, other autoimmune disease, pregnancy or lactation barred patients from enrollment. In making diagnoses, clinical symptoms, serum thyroxine and TRAb, thyroid ultrasound and orbital computed tomography were all used. In the case of this clonotype: Its antigen remains unknown.

Amplified TCR beta CDR3 regions derived from RNA transcripts. The HTBI primer set served for first-round RT-PCR of the TCR CDR3. From the multiplex PCR reads, TCRdb called clonotypes with MiXCR, one entry per CDR3 protein. The sample includes roughly 520,000 distinct CDR3 sequences, around a quarter of them seen just once. The study's findings and limits: Also found in blood were most expanded thyroid clonotypes above 0.001.

The sequence was collected from a woman aged 25 to 39 with Graves' ophthalmopathy. Specimen: blood.

The CDR3 here is CASSLFGRGERAFF. The CDR3 coding sequence is TGTGCCAGCAGTTTATTCGGCAGGGGGGAGCGAGCTTTCTTT. The chain links TRBV28 to TRBJ1-1; TRBD1 matches at 7 bases. J gave up 10 bases and V 1 base, and 9 bases lay outside the gene matches. The CDR3 loop spans 14 amino acids. The germline V gene has CDR1 MDHEN and CDR2 SYDVKM. The full variable domain, in which reference TRBV28 and TRBJ1-1 provide the parts outside the CDR3, is DVKVTQSSRYLVKRTGEKVFLECVQDMDHENMFWYRQDPGLGLRLIYFSYDVKMKEKGDIPEGYSVSREKKERFSLILESASTNQTSMYLCASSLFGRGERAFFGQGTRLTVV.